A single sample is the source of the 29 T cell receptor beta chains below, sequenced in a study of PD-L1 blockade in urothelial cancer. Sequencing used immunoSEQ multiplex PCR; TCRdb keeps in-frame clones, though not all of them. The sample holds about 20,000 clones; around 88% are singletons and the top ten take about 4%. The material sequenced was PBMCs, taken around atezolizumab (anti-PD-L1) treatment. The receptors derive from a man aged 50-60 years with urothelial cancer.

The chain employs TRBV6-5 and TRBJ2-3; TRBD2 agrees at 12 bases. In germline, CDR1 is MNHEY, CDR2 SVGAGI. V was pared by 4 bases and J by 5 bases, with 1 base of the junction left unmatched. The CDR3 is 14 residues long. The CDR3 loop is CASSSGLAGDTQYF. The CDR3, as DNA: TGTGCCAGCAGTTCGGGACTAGCGGGAGATACGCAGTATTTT.

The chain's CDR3 is CASSLVGGPNEQFF. Written as DNA, the CDR3 is TGTGCCAGCAGCTTAGTGGGGGGGCCAAATGAGCAGTTCTTC. The chain uses TRBV7-3 and TRBJ2-1, with D maybe TRBD2 (7 bases). CDR3 size: 14 residues. Trimming took off 2 bases at V and 7 bases at J, with 12 bases between the two ends. CDR1 SGHTA and CDR2 FQGTGA come from the germline V gene.

This clone was seen only once. The chain couples TRBV7-9 to TRBJ2-1; D might be TRBD1 (5 bases). There are 14 residues in the CDR3. V dropped 3 bases and J dropped 5 bases, with 11 bases sitting between them. Germline loops: CDR1 SEHNR, CDR2 FQNEAQ (reference sequence). CDR3 nucleotides: TGTGCCAGCAGCTTCGTGGGGCCAGACAATGAGCAGTTCTTC. Translation gives CASSFVGPDNEQFF.

This rearrangement joins TRBV7-2 to TRBJ2-2, with 7 positions matching TRBD2. CDR3 length equals 14 residues. Trimming at V came to 3 bases and at J to 5 bases, leaving 3 bases not matched to a gene. Looked up from germline, CDR1 is SGHTA and CDR2 is FQGNSA. CDR3 protein: CASSLAGATGELFF. In nucleotides, the CDR3 is TGTGCCAGCAGCTTGGCGGGAGCGACCGGGGAGCTGTTTTTT. Looking up the rest from reference TRBV7-2 and TRBJ2-2 gives the full variable domain: GAGVSQSPSNKVTEKGKDVELRCDPISGHTALYWYRQSLGQGLEFLIYFQGNSAPDKSGLPSDRFSAERTGGSVSTLTIQRTQQEDSAVYLCASSLAGATGELFFGEGSRLTVL.

This CDR3 reads CAWSVGQGKRAFF. DNA of the CDR3: TGTGCCTGGAGTGTCGGACAGGGGAAAAGAGCTTTCTTT. This chain uses TRBV30 with TRBJ1-1; 9 bases line up with TRBD1. The CDR3 extends over 13 amino acids. V was pared by 0 bases and J by 10 bases, with 6 bases of the junction left unmatched. The V gene's germline CDR1 is GTSNPN and CDR2 SVGIG (reference sequence).

This chain links TRBV11-1 with TRBJ1-2; maybe TRBD1 (5 bases). Trimming took off 2 bases at V and 7 bases at J, with 11 bases between the two ends. Germline V gene data show CDR1 as SGHAT and CDR2 as FQDESV (reference sequence). CDR3 length: 13 residues. The CDR3 region has the DNA TGTGCCAGCAGCTTACAGGGTTTTTCTGGCTACACCTTC. It codes for CASSLQGFSGYTF. Full variable domain (outside the CDR3, taken from reference TRBV11-1 and TRBJ1-2): EAEVAQSPRYKITEKSQAVAFWCDPISGHATLYWYRQILGQGPELLVQFQDESVVDDSQLPKDRFSAERLKGVDSTLKIQPAELGDSAMYLCASSLQGFSGYTFGSGTRLTVV.

The chain has TRBV10-1 and TRBJ1-2, with D perhaps TRBD1 (5 bases). This CDR3 contains 13 residues. Between the trimmed V and J ends, which lost 2 bases and 1 base, there was a span of 5 bases. The V gene's germline CDR1 is WNHNN and CDR2 SYGVQD (reference sequence). The CDR3 spells CASSEDSNYGYTF. For the CDR3, the DNA is TGCGCCAGCAGTGAGGACAGTAACTATGGCTACACCTTC.

The V call is TRBV5-1, the J call TRBJ1-3; D is possibly TRBD1 (6 bases). Germline V gene lookup returns CDR1 SGHRS and CDR2 YFSETQ. This CDR3 region has 18 residues. V was cut by 4 bases and J by 6 bases, with 26 bases left in between. CDR3 residues: CASSTSPQGWPGTNTIYF. For the CDR3, the DNA is TGCGCCAGCAGCACAAGTCCACAGGGATGGCCTGGGACAAACACCATATATTTT. Full variable domain (outside the CDR3, taken from reference TRBV5-1 and TRBJ1-3): KAGVTQTPRYLIKTRGQQVTLSCSPISGHRSVSWYQQTPGQGLQFLFEYFSETQRNKGNFPGRFSGRQFSNSRSEMNVSTLELGDSALYLCASSTSPQGWPGTNTIYFGEGSWLTVV.

About this clone itself: Germline and junction disagree at one end, which may indicate a read error. Additional DNA sequences in this sample encode the identical CDR3. This sequence joins TRBV7-7 and TRBJ2-1; D perhaps matches TRBD1 (6 bases). This CDR3 spans 13 amino acids. Germline CDR1 is SSHAT and CDR2 is FNYEAQ (reference sequence). The CDR3 spells CASSSDSYNEQFF. The CDR3 coding sequence is TGTGCTAGCAGCTCGGACAGTTACAATGAGCAGTTCTTC. Variable domain in full (rest from reference TRBV7-7 and TRBJ2-1): GAGVSQSPRYKVTKRGQDVTLRCDPISSHATLYWYQQALGQGPEFLTYFNYEAQPDKSGLPSDRFSAERPEGSISTLTIQRTEQRDSAMYRCASSSDSYNEQFFGPGTRLTVL.

This chain links TRBV4-1 with TRBJ2-5; TRBD2 might be the D (5 bases). The CDR3 loop spans 16 amino acids. V lost 2 bases to trimming and J lost 2 bases, with 15 bases between them. From germline, CDR1 is MGHRA and CDR2 YSYEKL. This CDR3 is CASSQIGGGLQETQYF. The CDR3 nucleotides are TGCGCCAGCAGCCAAATTGGAGGTGGATTACAAGAGACCCAGTACTTC.

This clone has more than one count but fewer than ten. A read error may produce the germline difference seen at one junction end. J is TRBJ2-1 and V is TRBV6-6; 12 bases match TRBD2. There are 16 residues in the CDR3. Germline V CDR1 and CDR2: MNHNY, SVGAGI (reference sequence). In DNA form, the CDR3 reads TGTGCCAGCAGCTACTTACTAGCGGGGGGTCAAAATGAGCAGTTCTTC. Translation: CASSYLLAGGQNEQFF.

Here the CDR3 reads CASSGPPRGGVDEKLFF. The DNA for the CDR3 is TGTGCCAGCAGTGGTCCGCCGCGGGGGGGAGTCGATGAAAAACTGTTTTTT. The rearrangement links TRBV27 to TRBJ1-4; TRBD1 is a possible D gene (5 bases). The CDR3 has 17 residues. Trimming left V 5 bases short and J 6 bases short, with 22 bases between. Germline V lookup: CDR1 MNHEY, CDR2 SMNVEV (reference sequence).

This clone was seen only a few times. V is TRBV6-1 and J is TRBJ2-1; 11 bases line up with TRBD2. The CDR3 covers 15 residues. From germline, CDR1 is MNHNS and CDR2 SASEGT. J lost 5 bases, V lost 7 bases, and 7 bases had no gene match. For the CDR3, the DNA is TGTGCCAGCACTAGACTAGCGGGGAAGGACAATGAGCAGTTCTTC. It is translated as CASTRLAGKDNEQFF.

This chain connects TRBV15 to TRBJ2-7; 9 nucleotides align to TRBD2. V trimming: 1 base; J trimming: 5 bases; junction bases outside the gene matches: 6. CDR1 is LNHNV and CDR2 is YYDKDF in the germline V gene (reference sequence). There are 15 residues in the CDR3. The CDR3 DNA reads as TGTGCCACCAGCAGAGGAGGCAGCGGGAGGAACGAGCAGTACTTC. This gives the protein CATSRGGSGRNEQYF.

V usage is TRBV13 and J usage is TRBJ2-5; TRBD2 matches 9 bases. Germline CDR1 reads PRHDT; CDR2 reads FYEKMQ (reference sequence). The trim removed 5 bases at V and 1 base at J, leaving 5 bases unmatched. The CDR3 totals 15 residues. The CDR3 DNA follows: TGTGCCAGCAGCGGAGGCGGGGGGGCCCAAGAGACCCAGTACTTC. It is translated as CASSGGGGAQETQYF.

The J gene is TRBJ1-1, the V gene TRBV19; perhaps TRBD1 as D (5 bases). Trimming removed 3 bases at V and 1 base at J, with 12 bases between. Germline V gives CDR1 LNHDA, CDR2 SQIVND (reference sequence). This CDR3 spans 15 amino acids. The CDR3 spells CASSIGWGGNTEAFF. The CDR3 region has the DNA TGTGCCAGTAGTATCGGGTGGGGCGGGAACACTGAAGCTTTCTTT. Based on the CDR3 plus reference TRBV19 and TRBJ1-1, the full variable domain is DGGITQSPKYLFRKEGQNVTLSCEQNLNHDAMYWYRQDPGQGLRLIYYSQIVNDFQKGDIAEGYSVSREKKESFPLTVTSAQKNPTAFYLCASSIGWGGNTEAFFGQGTRLTVV.

V and J are TRBV6-1 and TRBJ2-1, with no clear D. Trimming removed 6 bases from V and 8 bases from J, with 8 bases in between. The CDR3 length is 11 residues. The germline V gene encodes CDR1 MNHNS and CDR2 SASEGT. In DNA, the CDR3 is TGTGCCAGCAGATGGCTTGATGAGCAGTTCTTC. As protein: CASRWLDEQFF.

V usage is TRBV9 and J usage is TRBJ1-2; 9 nucleotides line up with TRBD1. After removal of 5 bases from V and 13 bases from J, the junction contained 12 bases not matched to a gene. In germline, CDR1 is SGDLS, CDR2 YYNGEE. The CDR3 is made up of 13 amino acids. CDR3 sequence (DNA): TGTGCCAGCAGTGGGACCGGGACAGGGTCGGCCACCTTC. It encodes CASSGTGTGSATF.

The chain has TRBV5-1 and TRBJ2-1; tentatively, D is TRBD2 (5 bases). Trimming shortened V by 0 bases and J by 9 bases, and 16 bases separated the two germline ends. The length of the CDR3 is 15 residues. The germline gives CDR1 SGHRS, CDR2 YFSETQ. The CDR3 region is CASSLEPVASGEQFF. In DNA form, the CDR3 reads TGCGCCAGCAGCTTGGAACCCGTAGCCAGCGGTGAGCAGTTCTTC.

This clone appeared a single time. V gene TRBV6-1 combines with J gene TRBJ2-2; no reliable D call. Germline CDR1 and CDR2: MNHNS and SASEGT. V was pared by 4 bases and J by 5 bases, with 8 bases between. The CDR3 has 13 residues. The CDR3 bases are TGTGCCAGCAGTGTACAGAAAACCGGGGAGCTGTTTTTT. This sequence encodes CASSVQKTGELFF.

The chain links TRBV6-5 to TRBJ2-7; 9 positions agree with TRBD2. Germline assignment: CDR1 MNHEY and CDR2 SVGAGI. With V trimmed by 6 bases and J by 4 bases, 7 bases remained unmatched. CDR3 size: 14 residues. In DNA, the CDR3 is TGTGCCAGCAGCCGACTAGCGGACTTTTACGAGCAGTACTTC. This encodes CASSRLADFYEQYF.

The V call is TRBV5-1, the J call TRBJ2-2, with TRBD2 matching 7 bases. Trimming removed 0 bases from V and 5 bases from J; junction bases left unmatched: 4. This CDR3 comprises 15 residues. The germline CDR1 and CDR2 sequences are SGHRS and YFSETQ. The CDR3 coding sequence is TGCGCCAGCAGCTTGGTTGTTAGCGGGACCGGGGAGCTGTTTTTT. Amino acids: CASSLVVSGTGELFF.

The chain is built from TRBV19 and TRBJ2-2; the match to TRBD1 covers 8 bases. The J segment lost 1 base and the V segment lost 2 bases, leaving 3 bases of the junction unmatched. CDR3 length: 16 amino acids. Germline V gives CDR1 LNHDA, CDR2 SQIVND (reference sequence). In DNA form, the CDR3 reads TGTGCCAGTAGTATAACAGGGGGGATGAACACCGGGGAGCTGTTTTTT. Translated, it gives CASSITGGMNTGELFF.

V gene TRBV7-2 combines with J gene TRBJ1-1, with 8 positions matching TRBD1. The junction had 16 bases not matched to a gene; V was cut back by 2 bases and J by 5 bases. Germline V gene data show CDR1 as SGHTA and CDR2 as FQGNSA. The CDR3 is made up of 18 amino acids. CDR3 residues: CASSLFRQGSYLVTEAFF. In DNA, the CDR3 is TGTGCCAGCAGCTTATTTAGACAGGGGAGCTACTTGGTGACTGAAGCTTTCTTT.

This chain joins TRBV9 and TRBJ2-3; 11 bases are shared with TRBD2. The germline V gene has CDR1 SGDLS and CDR2 YYNGEE. The CDR3 has 17 amino acids. The trim removed 0 bases at V and 1 base at J, leaving 4 bases unmatched. The CDR3 DNA reads TGTGCCAGCAGCGTAGGGGTGACTAGCGGGGGCACAGATACGCAGTATTTT. It codes for CASSVGVTSGGTDTQYF.

The chain uses TRBV15 and TRBJ2-7; 14 bases are a match to TRBD2. The junction had 4 bases not matched to a gene; V was cut back by 5 bases and J by 4 bases. The germline gives CDR1 LNHNV, CDR2 YYDKDF (reference sequence). CDR3 length: 15 residues. Here the CDR3 DNA reads TGTGCCACCAGCCGTGGGACTAGCGGGAGATACGAGCAGTACTTC. This gives the protein CATSRGTSGRYEQYF.

This clone was seen only a few times. The chain combines TRBV21-1 with TRBJ2-5; the tabulated D call, TRBD1, remains unverified against the DNA. TRBV21-1 is a documented pseudogene. The CDR3 has 12 residues. In DNA form, the CDR3 reads TGTGCCAGCATACATTCCCATGAGACCCAGTACTTC. It yields the protein CASIHSHETQYF.

V and J are TRBV4-1 and TRBJ1-2; D gene uncertain. The CDR3 covers 15 residues. The germline CDR1 and CDR2 sequences are MGHRA and YSYEKL. V lost 0 bases and J 4 bases, leaving 12 bases between the germline ends. CDR3 amino acids: CASSQDTQTTYGYTF. The CDR3 nucleotides read TGCGCCAGCAGCCAAGATACGCAGACTACCTATGGCTACACCTTC.

V gene TRBV30 combines with J gene TRBJ2-3, with 10 positions matching TRBD2. The CDR3 consists of 15 residues. V dropped 2 bases and J dropped 4; count of bases not matched to a gene: 6. Germline assignment: CDR1 GTSNPN and CDR2 SVGIG (reference sequence). In nucleotides, the CDR3 is TGTGCCTGGAGTCCGATCGGACTAGCGGCAGATACGCAGTATTTT. It yields the protein CAWSPIGLAADTQYF.